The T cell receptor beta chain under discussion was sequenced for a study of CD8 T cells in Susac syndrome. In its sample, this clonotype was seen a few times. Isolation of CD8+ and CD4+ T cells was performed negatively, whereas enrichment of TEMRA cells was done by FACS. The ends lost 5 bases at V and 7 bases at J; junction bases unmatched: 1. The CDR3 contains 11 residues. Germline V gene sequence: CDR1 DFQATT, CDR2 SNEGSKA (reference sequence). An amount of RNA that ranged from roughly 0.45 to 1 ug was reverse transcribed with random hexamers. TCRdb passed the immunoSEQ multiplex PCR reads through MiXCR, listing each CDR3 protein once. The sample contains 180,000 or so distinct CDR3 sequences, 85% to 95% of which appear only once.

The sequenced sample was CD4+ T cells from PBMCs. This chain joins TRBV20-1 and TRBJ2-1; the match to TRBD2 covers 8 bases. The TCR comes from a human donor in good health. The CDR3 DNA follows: TGCAGTGCTGAGCGGGGGAATGAGCAGTTCTTC. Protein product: CSAERGNEQFF.